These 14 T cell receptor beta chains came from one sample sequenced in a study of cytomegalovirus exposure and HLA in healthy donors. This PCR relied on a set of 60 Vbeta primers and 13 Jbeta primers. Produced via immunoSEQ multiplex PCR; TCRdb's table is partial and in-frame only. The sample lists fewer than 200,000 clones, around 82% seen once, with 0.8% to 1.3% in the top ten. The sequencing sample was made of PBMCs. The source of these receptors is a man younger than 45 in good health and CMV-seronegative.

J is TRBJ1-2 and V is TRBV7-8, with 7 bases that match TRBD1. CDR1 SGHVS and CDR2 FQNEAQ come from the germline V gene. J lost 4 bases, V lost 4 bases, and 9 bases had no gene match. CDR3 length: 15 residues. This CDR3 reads CASSSTWTGGYGYTF. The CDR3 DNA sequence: TGTGCCAGCAGCTCCACATGGACAGGAGGCTATGGCTACACCTTC.

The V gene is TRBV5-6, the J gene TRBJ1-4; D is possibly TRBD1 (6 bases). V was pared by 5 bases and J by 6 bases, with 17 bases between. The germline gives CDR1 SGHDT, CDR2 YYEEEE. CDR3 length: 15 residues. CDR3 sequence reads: CASSPKRGAYEKLFF. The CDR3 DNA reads TGTGCCAGCAGTCCAAAGCGGGGGGCGTATGAAAAACTGTTTTTT.

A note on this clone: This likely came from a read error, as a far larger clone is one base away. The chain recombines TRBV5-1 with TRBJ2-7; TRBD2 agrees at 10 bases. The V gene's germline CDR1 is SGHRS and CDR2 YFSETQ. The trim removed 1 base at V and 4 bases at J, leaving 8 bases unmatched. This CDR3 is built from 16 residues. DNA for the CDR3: TGCGCCAGCAGCTTGAGGGTGGGACTAGCGAGATACGAGCAGTACTTC. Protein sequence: CASSLRVGLARYEQYF. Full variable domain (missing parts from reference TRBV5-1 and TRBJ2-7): KAGVTQTPRYLIKTRGQQVTLSCSPISGHRSVSWYQQTPGQGLQFLFEYFSETQRNKGNFPGRFSGRQFSNSRSEMNVSTLELGDSALYLCASSLRVGLARYEQYFGPGTRLTVT.

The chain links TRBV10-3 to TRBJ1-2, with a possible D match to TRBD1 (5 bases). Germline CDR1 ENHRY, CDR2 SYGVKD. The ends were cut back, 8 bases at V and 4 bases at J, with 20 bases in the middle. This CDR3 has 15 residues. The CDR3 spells CAIRGGVHNVYGYTF. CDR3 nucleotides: TGTGCCATCCGGGGGGGAGTCCATAACGTCTATGGCTACACCTTC.

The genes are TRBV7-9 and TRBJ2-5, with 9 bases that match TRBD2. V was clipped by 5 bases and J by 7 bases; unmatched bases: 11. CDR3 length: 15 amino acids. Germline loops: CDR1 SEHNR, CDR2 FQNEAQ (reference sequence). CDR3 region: CASSQLAGQGGTQYF. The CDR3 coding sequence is TGTGCCAGCAGCCAACTAGCGGGCCAAGGAGGGACCCAGTACTTC. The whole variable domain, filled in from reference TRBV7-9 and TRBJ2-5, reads DTGVSQNPRHKITKRGQNVTFRCDPISEHNRLYWYRQTLGQGPEFLTYFQNEAQLEKSRLLSDRFSAERPKGSFSTLEIQRTEQGDSAMYLCASSQLAGQGGTQYFGPGTRLLVL.

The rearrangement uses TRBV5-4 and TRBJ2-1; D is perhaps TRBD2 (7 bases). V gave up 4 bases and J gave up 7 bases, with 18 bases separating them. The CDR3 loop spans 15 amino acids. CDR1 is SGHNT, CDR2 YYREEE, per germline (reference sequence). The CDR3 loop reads CASSQTGRGTNEQFF. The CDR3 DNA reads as TGTGCCAGCAGCCAAACAGGGCGGGGGACAAATGAGCAGTTCTTC.

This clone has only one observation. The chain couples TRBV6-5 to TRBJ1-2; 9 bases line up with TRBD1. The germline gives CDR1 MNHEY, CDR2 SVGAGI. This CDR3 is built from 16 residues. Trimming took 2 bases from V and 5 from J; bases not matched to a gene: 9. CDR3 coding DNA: TGTGCCAGCAGTTACCTCTCCGGTGGGACAGGGTATGGCTACACCTTC. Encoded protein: CASSYLSGGTGYGYTF.

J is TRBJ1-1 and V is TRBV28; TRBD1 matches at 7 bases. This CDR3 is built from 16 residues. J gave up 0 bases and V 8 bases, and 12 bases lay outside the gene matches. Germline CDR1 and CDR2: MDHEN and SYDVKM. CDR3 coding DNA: TGTGCCAGCCGAGGGGGCGGTTCAATTCTGAACACTGAAGCTTTCTTT. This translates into CASRGGGSILNTEAFF.

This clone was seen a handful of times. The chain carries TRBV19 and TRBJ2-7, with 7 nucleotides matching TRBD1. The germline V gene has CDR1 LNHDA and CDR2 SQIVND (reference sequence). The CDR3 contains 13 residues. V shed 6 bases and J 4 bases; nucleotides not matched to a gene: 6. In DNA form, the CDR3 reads TGTGCCAGTAGCCCAGGGGGATCTTACGAGCAGTACTTC. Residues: CASSPGGSYEQYF.

The CDR3 sequence is CASSLVLGASALVDTQYF. The CDR3, as DNA: TGTGCCAGCAGCTTAGTGTTGGGGGCGAGCGCGCTTGTAGATACGCAGTATTTT. The chain carries TRBV11-3 and TRBJ2-3; a weak D match, TRBD1 (6 bases). The V end lost 1 base, the J end lost 5 bases, and 22 bases lay between the germline ends. Germline CDR1 SGHNT, CDR2 YENEEA. CDR3 size: 18 residues.

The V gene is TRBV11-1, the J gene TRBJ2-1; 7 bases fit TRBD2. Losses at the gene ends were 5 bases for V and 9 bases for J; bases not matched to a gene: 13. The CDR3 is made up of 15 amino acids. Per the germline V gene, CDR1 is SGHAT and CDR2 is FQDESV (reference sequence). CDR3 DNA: TGTGCCAGCAGCGGGGGGGTTATTGGGTCCCTTGAGCAGTTCTTC. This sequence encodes CASSGGVIGSLEQFF.

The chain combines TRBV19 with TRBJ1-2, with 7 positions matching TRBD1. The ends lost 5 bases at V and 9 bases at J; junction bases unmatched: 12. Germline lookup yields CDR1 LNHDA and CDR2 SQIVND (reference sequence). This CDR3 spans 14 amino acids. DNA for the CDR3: TGTGCCAGTAGTGAATTCACAGGGGATAGGCGCTACACCTTC. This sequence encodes CASSEFTGDRRYTF.

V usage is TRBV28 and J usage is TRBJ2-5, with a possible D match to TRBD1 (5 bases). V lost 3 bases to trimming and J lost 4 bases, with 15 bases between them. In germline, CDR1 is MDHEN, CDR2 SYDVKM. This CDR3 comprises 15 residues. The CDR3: CASSFVSVRGETQYF. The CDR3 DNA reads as TGTGCCAGCAGTTTTGTATCGGTTAGGGGAGAGACCCAGTACTTC.

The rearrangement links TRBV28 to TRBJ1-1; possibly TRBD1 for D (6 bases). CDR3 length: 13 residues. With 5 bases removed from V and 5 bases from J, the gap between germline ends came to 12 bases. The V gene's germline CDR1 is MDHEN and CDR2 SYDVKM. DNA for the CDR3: TGTGCCAGCAGTCTAAGGGGGTGGACTGAAGCTTTCTTT. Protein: CASSLRGWTEAFF.